A selection of T cell receptor beta chains follows, all from one sample in a study of blood T cell repertoires in COVID-19. Data came from immunoSEQ multiplex PCR; TCRdb stores just in-frame clones and leaves some out. The sample gives about 55,000 clones, over 65% of which show up once; under 14% is in the top ten. Source material: peripheral blood. These receptors were collected from a man older than 75 with COVID-19, enrolled during active disease. CDR3s include the opening cysteine and the closing phenylalanine or tryptophan. D genes are given only for firm matches. For some rows the clone size is stated as once, few or many, or as a class when expanded; others skip it.

>-|TRBJ1-1|TRBV11-2|TRBD1
CASSQGAGTNTEAFF
TGTGCCAGCAGCCAGGGGGCAGGGACCAACACTGAAGCTTTCTTT
>-|TRBJ1-4|TRBV29-1|TRBD1
CSVRDSLNEKLFF
TGCAGCGTTAGGGACAGCCTTAATGAAAAACTGTTTTTT
>-|TRBJ1-4|TRBV5-1|TRBD1
CASSFGQVDEKLFF
TGCGCCAGCAGCTTCGGACAGGTGGATGAAAAACTGTTTTTT
>-|TRBJ1-3|TRBV4-3|-
CASSQDMSGSSGNTIYF
TGCGCCAGCAGCCAAGATATGTCGGGAAGCTCAGGAAACACCATATATTTT
>once|TRBJ1-1|TRBV4-3|TRBD1
CASSQGTGDTEAFF
TGCGCCAGCAGCCAAGGGACAGGGGACACTGAAGCTTTCTTT
>-|TRBJ1-5|TRBV9|TRBD1
CASSPQGTSEPQHF
TGTGCCAGCAGCCCACAGGGGACTAGTGAGCCCCAGCATTTT
>-|TRBJ2-7|TRBV7-2|TRBD2
CASSLELLAGGLFYEQYF
TGTGCCAGCAGCTTAGAGCTGCTAGCGGGGGGGCTTTTTTACGAGCAGTACTTC
>-|TRBJ2-1|TRBV5-1|-
CASSLGGREPTSYNEQFF
TGCGCCAGCAGCTTGGGGGGGCGGGAGCCTACCTCCTACAATGAGCAGTTCTTC
>-|TRBJ1-2|TRBV6-1|-
CASSEGRGTGYTF
TGTGCCAGCAGTGAAGGAAGGGGAACGGGCTACACCTTC
>few|TRBJ2-7|TRBV7-8|TRBD1
CASSLLGQGSSYEQYF
TGTGCCAGCAGCCTATTAGGACAGGGGTCGTCCTACGAGCAGTACTTC
>-|TRBJ2-3|TRBV7-2|TRBD2
CASSLGLAGHTQYF
TGTGCCAGCAGCTTAGGTCTAGCGGGTCATACGCAGTATTTT
>-|TRBJ1-4|TRBV15|-
CATSRVSRTNEKLFF
TGTGCCACCAGCAGAGTTTCTAGAACTAATGAAAAACTGTTTTTT
>-|TRBJ2-4|TRBV6-2/TRBV6-3|TRBD2
CASSYLLAGVAKNIQYF
TGTGCCAGCAGTTACTTACTAGCGGGAGTTGCCAAAAACATTCAGTACTTC
>-|TRBJ2-3|TRBV19|TRBD1
CASSIDWDREMTDTQYF
TGTGCCAGTAGTATCGATTGGGACAGGGAGATGACAGATACGCAGTATTTT
>-|TRBJ1-1|TRBV19|-
CASSIGGLLGTEAFF
TGTGCCAGTAGTATAGGGGGGCTGTTGGGCACTGAAGCTTTCTTT
>-|TRBJ1-4|TRBV10-3|TRBD1
CAISRTGAANEKLFF
TGTGCCATCAGTCGAACAGGGGCGGCTAATGAAAAACTGTTTTTT
>-|TRBJ2-3|TRBV5-4|TRBD2
CASSLGTSLKDTQYF
TGTGCCAGCAGCTTGGGGACTAGCCTAAAGGATACGCAGTATTTT
>-|TRBJ2-5|TRBV11-2|TRBD2
CASSLGSSGYQETQYF
TGTGCCAGCAGCTTAGGGTCTAGCGGGTACCAAGAGACCCAGTACTTC
>once|TRBJ1-1|TRBV19|-
CASSIERRAGAFF
TGTGCCAGTAGTATAGAAAGGCGGGCCGGAGCTTTCTTT
>-|TRBJ2-3|TRBV4-3|-
CASSHRTGEDTQYF
TGCGCCAGCAGCCACCGAACGGGGGAAGATACGCAGTATTTT
>-|TRBJ1-1|TRBV10-2|-
CASSEARAYNTEAFF
TGCGCCAGCAGTGAGGCGAGGGCCTATAACACTGAAGCTTTCTTT
>-|TRBJ2-2|TRBV19|TRBD2
CASSPGTSGGPWGELFF
TGTGCCAGTAGTCCAGGGACTAGCGGGGGTCCGTGGGGGGAGCTGTTTTTT
>-|TRBJ2-3|TRBV5-4|-
CASSLAGTDTQYF
TGTGCCAGCAGCTTGGCAGGGACAGATACGCAGTATTTT
>-|TRBJ1-1|TRBV5-1|TRBD1
CASSLFQGAQGTEAFF
TGCGCCAGCAGCTTATTCCAGGGGGCTCAAGGCACTGAAGCTTTCTTT
>-|TRBJ2-7|TRBV27|TRBD2
CASSQSSGASYEQYF
TGTGCCAGCAGCCAAAGTAGCGGGGCTTCCTACGAGCAGTACTTC
>-|TRBJ2-3|TRBV19|-
CASKLRGVPTSTDTQYF
TGTGCCAGTAAGTTGCGGGGAGTGCCTACTAGCACAGATACGCAGTATTTT
>-|TRBJ2-7|TRBV5-4|TRBD1
CASSLGGQGQFLYEQYF
TGTGCCAGCAGCTTGGGAGGACAGGGGCAATTCCTCTACGAGCAGTACTTC
>few|TRBJ2-1|TRBV5-1|-
CASSSEAHNEQFF
TGCGCCAGCAGCTCGGAGGCGCACAATGAGCAGTTCTTC
>-|TRBJ2-7|TRBV15|-
CATSSGNEQYF
TGTGCCACCAGCAGCGGGAACGAGCAGTACTTC
>-|TRBJ2-5|TRBV5-1|-
CASSLAGGETQYF
TGCGCCAGCAGCTTGGCCGGGGGAGAGACCCAGTACTTC
>-|TRBJ1-2|TRBV19|-
CASSTYRGGINYGYTF
TGTGCCAGTAGTACCTACCGGGGGGGGATCAACTATGGCTACACCTTC
>-|TRBJ1-2|TRBV6-2/TRBV6-3|TRBD1
CASSQPPGQFGYTF
TGTGCCAGCAGTCAACCCCCGGGACAGTTTGGCTACACCTTC
>-|TRBJ1-2|TRBV7-9|TRBD1
CASSPGQGLAGYTF
TGTGCCAGCAGCCCCGGACAGGGCTTGGCTGGCTACACCTTC
>-|TRBJ1-1|TRBV5-4|TRBD1
CASSLVGDRRDFF
TGTGCCAGCAGCTTGGTGGGGGACAGGCGGGATTTCTTT
>-|TRBJ2-2|TRBV5-4|TRBD2
CASSRGVAEGELFF
TGTGCCAGCAGCCGGGGGGTAGCGGAGGGGGAGCTGTTTTTT
>-|TRBJ2-2|TRBV30|TRBD2
CAWRGTSGGIGELFF
TGTGCCTGGAGGGGGACTAGCGGGGGTATCGGGGAGCTGTTTTTT
>-|TRBJ1-3|TRBV6-5|TRBD1
CASKGQGGGNTIYF
TGTGCCAGCAAGGGGCAGGGGGGTGGAAACACCATATATTTT
>-|TRBJ2-2|TRBV9|TRBD2
CASSPQLYTGLAGGPEGGELFF
TGTGCCAGCAGCCCGCAACTTTACACCGGACTAGCGGGAGGGCCCGAAGGCGGGGAGCTGTTTTTT
>-|TRBJ1-1|TRBV4-2|-
CASSQDRGTGNTEAFF
TGTGCCAGCAGCCAAGACAGGGGAACGGGGAACACTGAAGCTTTCTTT
>-|TRBJ2-3|TRBV2|TRBD1
CASSENPGGDTQYF
TGTGCCAGCAGTGAAAACCCAGGGGGAGATACGCAGTATTTT
>-|TRBJ1-4|TRBV30|TRBD1
CAWSRVRGREKLFF
TGTGCCTGGAGTCGCGTCAGGGGGCGGGAAAAACTGTTTTTT
>-|TRBJ2-3|TRBV29-1|-
CSAAPSRSTDTQYF
TGCAGCGCCGCCCCGAGTCGTAGCACAGATACGCAGTATTTT
>-|TRBJ1-2|TRBV5-1|TRBD1
CASSETGGNGYTF
TGCGCCAGCTCCGAAACAGGGGGAAATGGCTACACCTTC
>-|TRBJ1-2|TRBV5-6|TRBD1
CASSLDRGYGYTF
TGTGCCAGCAGCTTGGACAGGGGCTATGGCTACACCTTC
>few|TRBJ2-2|TRBV7-9|TRBD2
CASSTPSGGDTGELFF
TGTGCCAGCAGCACCCCTAGCGGGGGGGACACCGGGGAGCTGTTTTTT
>-|TRBJ2-2|TRBV7-7|TRBD1
CASSPSTGPGTGELFF
TGTGCCAGCAGTCCTTCGACAGGGCCTGGCACCGGGGAGCTGTTTTTT
>once|TRBJ2-3|TRBV28|TRBD2
CASSVAGASRDTQYF
TGTGCCAGCAGTGTAGCGGGGGCATCTCGGGATACGCAGTATTTT
>few|TRBJ2-5|TRBV10-3|TRBD1
CAIRSGGLELETQYF
TGTGCCATCAGGTCAGGGGGCTTAGAGCTAGAGACCCAGTACTTC
>-|TRBJ1-1|TRBV27|-
CASSRLLRGARDTEAFF
TGTGCCAGCAGCCGATTGCTTCGGGGGGCGCGTGACACTGAAGCTTTCTTT
>-|TRBJ1-5|TRBV2|-
CAIGGGALNQPQHF
TGTGCCATTGGCGGGGGGGCCCTCAATCAGCCCCAGCATTTT
>-|TRBJ2-3|TRBV5-6|TRBD1
CASSLKPGGPTDTQYF
TGTGCCAGCAGCTTAAAGCCAGGGGGCCCTACAGATACGCAGTATTTT
>-|TRBJ2-5|TRBV6-5|-
CASNARGETQYF
TGTGCCAGCAACGCACGGGGAGAGACCCAGTACTTC
>once|TRBJ1-4|TRBV19|TRBD1
CASSKAGTGFEKLFF
TGTGCCAGTAGTAAGGCCGGGACAGGGTTTGAAAAACTGTTTTTT
>-|TRBJ1-4|TRBV30|TRBD1
CAWSPQGLATNEKLFF
TGTGCCTGGAGCCCACAGGGGCTGGCAACTAATGAAAAACTGTTTTTT
>-|TRBJ1-4|TRBV19|-
CASSLREEKLFF
TGTGCCAGTAGTCTCAGGGAAGAAAAACTGTTTTTT
>-|TRBJ1-1|TRBV7-8|TRBD1
CASSYATGTTEAFF
TGTGCCAGCAGCTACGCGACAGGGACCACTGAAGCTTTCTTT
>-|TRBJ2-1|TRBV5-8|TRBD1
CASSVWTGVAYNEQFF
TGTGCCAGCAGCGTATGGACAGGGGTCGCCTACAATGAGCAGTTCTTC
>-|TRBJ2-6|TRBV5-5|TRBD1
CASSGGTGVISGANVLTF
TGTGCCAGCAGCGGGGGGACAGGGGTCATCTCTGGGGCCAACGTCCTGACTTTC
>-|TRBJ1-2|TRBV7-2|-
CASSPRTAGGYTF
TGTGCCAGCAGCCCGCGGACAGCTGGTGGCTACACCTTC
>medium-sized|TRBJ1-1|TRBV3-1/TRBV3-2|-
CASSQEWQGPTEAFF
TGTGCCAGCAGCCAAGAGTGGCAGGGGCCCACTGAAGCTTTCTTT